In this sample, the clone carrying this T cell receptor beta chain turned up many times. This sample is part of a study of Graves' ophthalmopathy and Graves' hyperthyroidism. The V and J ends lost 8 bases and 3 bases, in that order; junction bases with no gene match: 12. CDR3 size: 15 residues. Looked up from germline, CDR1 is MNHEY and CDR2 is SVGAGI. RNA transcripts yielded amplified TCR beta CDR3 regions. RT-PCR with HTBI primers came first, then second-round multiplex PCR. TCRdb called the multiplex PCR reads again in MiXCR, with one record for every CDR3 protein. In the table there are about 210,000 distinct CDR3 sequences, approximately 28% of which are singletons.

V usage is TRBV6-5 and J usage is TRBJ2-7, with 8 bases lining up with TRBD2. The TCR was taken from a man aged 50 to 60 with Graves' ophthalmopathy. The sample was peripheral blood. The CDR3 spells CASGPGREAFYEQYF. CDR3 DNA sequence: TGTGCCAGCGGTCCGGGGCGGGAGGCCTTCTACGAGCAGTACTTC.